This T cell receptor beta chain was observed in a study of blood T cells in healthy people across ages. This clonotype was observed a few times. Antigen specificity is unknown. Germline-derived CDR1 and CDR2 are LGHNT and FRNRAP. Unmatched junction bases numbered 4, after V lost 4 bases and J lost 4 bases. This CDR3 region has 13 residues. Primers used in a second PCR of about 6 to 11 cycles were a sample-barcoded 5' primer and a J-beta primer mix. TCRdb re-called the 5' RACE reads with MiXCR, one entry per CDR3 protein. The sample yields about 1.1 million distinct CDR3 sequences, around two fifths seen once. General study results and limits: Researchers judged that diversity estimates from one million T cells fell short of true values. CMV status of donors was not determined, possibly confounding expanded clonotype changes.

Source material: blood. This receptor was identified in a young man in good health. V gene TRBV12-5 combines with J gene TRBJ2-7; the match to TRBD2 covers 7 bases. The CDR3 coding sequence is TGTGCTAGTGGTTGGTCGGGGGGATACGAGCAGTACTTC. Translation: CASGWSGGYEQYF.